The rows below give T cell receptor beta chains drawn from one sample of a study of blood T cell repertoires in COVID-19. This table comes from immunoSEQ multiplex PCR, and its TCRdb copy is limited to in-frame clones, with some not included. In the table there are hundreds of thousands of clones, about 89% of which are singletons. Sample: peripheral blood. Every receptor here comes from a man in his forties with acute or convalescent COVID-19. CDR3s include the opening cysteine and the closing phenylalanine or tryptophan. Fields, in order: clone size, CDR3 length, J gene, V gene, D gene, CDR3 protein, CDR3 DNA. A D gene is named only where the DNA matches it firmly. Not all rows give a size; the values are once, few, many and, for expanded clones, a class.

>-|14|TRBJ1-2|TRBV2|TRBD1
CASSGTGTNYGYTF
TGTGCCAGCAGTGGGACAGGCACTAACTATGGCTACACCTTC
>-|14|TRBJ1-1|TRBV15|-
CASLGDRGGTEAFF
TGTGCCTCCTTGGGGGACCGGGGAGGGACTGAAGCTTTCTTT
>-|14|TRBJ2-2|TRBV5-1|-
CASSMLQTAGELFF
TGCGCCAGCAGTATGCTCCAGACTGCCGGGGAGCTGTTTTTT
>-|15|TRBJ2-1|TRBV2|TRBD1
CASNRPGQHSKEQFF
TGTGCCAGCAATCGGCCGGGACAGCACAGCAAGGAGCAGTTCTTC
>-|12|TRBJ1-2|TRBV6-5|-
CASNRAGDGYTF
TGTGCCAGCAATAGGGCCGGGGATGGCTACACCTTC
>-|14|TRBJ1-3|TRBV15|-
CATSRDRVGNTIYF
TGTGCCACCAGCAGAGACAGGGTTGGAAACACCATATATTTT
>-|15|TRBJ2-1|TRBV12-5|TRBD1
CAASLLQGAYNEQFF
TGTGCCGCATCCTTATTGCAGGGGGCCTACAATGAGCAGTTCTTC
>-|13|TRBJ1-2|TRBV2|-
CAGCSEGRSGYTF
TGTGCCGGCTGCTCGGAGGGGCGGTCTGGCTACACCTTC
>-|14|TRBJ1-1|TRBV30|-
CAWKPTRGNTEAFF
TGTGCCTGGAAGCCCACACGAGGGAACACTGAAGCTTTCTTT
>-|15|TRBJ1-2|TRBV4-1|-
CASSQVTQGNYGYTF
TGCGCCAGCAGCCAAGTTACTCAGGGGAACTATGGCTACACCTTC
>-|13|TRBJ1-1|TRBV6-6|-
CASSYGELPGAFF
TGTGCCAGCAGTTACGGCGAGTTGCCAGGGGCTTTCTTT
>once|13|TRBJ1-5|TRBV5-1|TRBD1
CASSQGGGQPQHF
TGCGCCAGCAGCCAGGGGGGCGGGCAGCCCCAGCATTTT
>-|14|TRBJ1-2|TRBV5-3|-
CARSLGRRDRGYTF
TGTGCCAGAAGCTTGGGGCGCAGGGATCGCGGCTACACCTTC
>-|18|TRBJ2-2|TRBV7-2|TRBD2
CASSLGLADYLNTGELFF
TGTGCCAGCAGCTTAGGACTAGCGGATTATCTGAACACCGGGGAGCTGTTTTTT
>-|15|TRBJ2-7|TRBV11-1|-
CASSRRTPSSYEQYF
TGTGCCAGCAGCCGACGGACACCGAGCTCCTACGAGCAGTACTTC
>few|12|TRBJ2-1|TRBV11-2|TRBD2
CASSLAGLPQFF
TGTGCCAGCAGCTTAGCGGGACTACCGCAGTTCTTC
>-|14|TRBJ2-7|TRBV6-5|TRBD1
CASRGRGQVHEQYF
TGTGCCAGCCGGGGCAGGGGGCAAGTTCACGAGCAGTACTTC
>-|15|TRBJ1-6|TRBV6-5|TRBD1
CASSTGTEHNSPLHF
TGTGCCAGCAGCACCGGGACAGAACATAATTCACCCCTCCACTTT
>-|14|TRBJ1-5|TRBV6-6|TRBD1
CASSYSGGGQPQHF
TGTGCCAGCAGTTACTCAGGGGGCGGTCAGCCCCAGCATTTT
>-|16|TRBJ2-7|TRBV4-1|-
CASSQDRLATSNEQYF
TGCGCCAGCAGCCAAGATCGGCTAGCAACCTCCAACGAGCAGTACTTC
>-|12|TRBJ2-7|TRBV30|TRBD1
CAWSRGPYEQYF
TGTGCCTGGAGTAGGGGGCCCTACGAGCAGTACTTC
>-|14|TRBJ2-7|TRBV3-1/TRBV3-2|TRBD2
CASSQDFRGGQQYF
TGTGCCAGCAGCCAAGATTTCCGGGGGGGCCAGCAGTACTTC
>-|14|TRBJ1-1|TRBV11-1|TRBD1
CASSPSGTGDKAFF
TGTGCCAGCAGTCCTTCGGGGACAGGGGACAAAGCTTTCTTT
>-|14|TRBJ2-1|TRBV3-1/TRBV3-2|TRBD1
CASSPGQGYNEQFF
TGTGCCAGCAGCCCGGGACAGGGCTACAATGAGCAGTTCTTC
>-|14|TRBJ1-5|TRBV27|-
CASSFPGSNQPQHF
TGTGCCAGCAGTTTTCCAGGTAGCAATCAGCCCCAGCATTTT
>-|12|TRBJ1-1|TRBV11-2|-
CASSPTFTEAFF
TGTGCCAGCAGCCCGACATTCACTGAAGCTTTCTTT
>-|14|TRBJ1-3|TRBV4-2|-
CASSQEDWSGTIYF
TGTGCCAGCAGCCAAGAGGACTGGAGTGGCACCATATATTTT
>-|16|TRBJ1-6|TRBV9|TRBD1
CASSVGQGARVSPLHF
TGTGCCAGCAGCGTCGGTCAGGGGGCGCGTGTTTCACCCCTCCACTTT
>-|13|TRBJ2-1|TRBV7-3|-
CASTQDRSNEQFF
TGTGCCAGCACCCAAGACAGGTCCAATGAGCAGTTCTTC
>once|12|TRBJ1-2|TRBV12-3/TRBV12-4|-
CASTVTGNGYTF
TGTGCCAGCACCGTAACGGGGAATGGCTACACCTTC
>-|13|TRBJ1-1|TRBV2|-
CASSAPPNTEAFF
TGTGCCAGCAGTGCCCCCCCAAACACTGAAGCTTTCTTT
>-|15|TRBJ1-4|TRBV2|-
CASSENSRGSEKLFF
TGTGCCAGCAGTGAAAATAGCAGGGGATCTGAAAAACTGTTTTTT
>-|14|TRBJ1-2|TRBV5-1|TRBD1
CASSLARGPGGYTF
TGCGCCAGCAGCTTGGCCAGGGGGCCCGGGGGCTACACCTTC
>-|8|TRBJ1-2|TRBV29-1|-
CSVTGYTF
TGCAGCGTTACAGGCTACACCTTC
>once|17|TRBJ2-1|TRBV6-1|TRBD2
CASSEELAGGLYNEQFF
TGTGCCAGCAGTGAGGAACTAGCGGGGGGTCTCTACAATGAGCAGTTCTTC
>-|15|TRBJ2-3|TRBV5-1|TRBD2
CASSFSGASTDTQYF
TGCGCCAGCAGCTTTAGCGGGGCCTCCACAGATACGCAGTATTTT
>-|13|TRBJ2-7|TRBV10-3|TRBD1
CATTGDSSYEQYF
TGTGCCACCACAGGGGATAGCTCCTACGAGCAGTACTTC
>-|13|TRBJ1-1|TRBV2|-
CASSVAAGTEAFF
TGTGCCAGCAGTGTGGCGGCAGGGACTGAAGCTTTCTTT
>-|15|TRBJ1-6|TRBV5-6|TRBD1
CASNPTDRANSPLHF
TGTGCCAGCAATCCCACGGACAGGGCTAATTCACCCCTCCACTTT
>once|16|TRBJ1-6|TRBV6-1|-
CASSEIPGSYNSPLHF
TGTGCCAGCAGTGAAATTCCAGGGTCCTATAATTCACCCCTCCACTTT
>once|12|TRBJ2-2|TRBV9|-
CASSHGPGELFF
TGTGCCAGCAGCCATGGGCCCGGGGAGCTGTTTTTT
>-|14|TRBJ1-1|TRBV5-1|-
CASSLAGGNTEAFF
TGCGCCAGCAGCTTGGCGGGAGGGAACACTGAAGCTTTCTTT
>-|13|TRBJ1-3|TRBV5-1|-
CASSLGGGNTIYF
TGCGCCAGCAGCTTGGGCGGTGGAAACACCATATATTTT
>-|14|TRBJ2-3|TRBV2|TRBD1
CASRATGGTDTQYF
TGTGCCAGCAGAGCTACAGGGGGCACAGATACGCAGTATTTT
>-|13|TRBJ1-1|TRBV30|-
CAGVKGENTEAFF
TGTGCCGGAGTAAAAGGGGAGAACACTGAAGCTTTCTTT
>-|13|TRBJ1-4|TRBV12-3/TRBV12-4|TRBD1
CASSSQTGEKLFF
TGTGCCAGCAGTTCCCAGACAGGGGAAAAACTGTTTTTT
>-|13|TRBJ2-1|TRBV6-6|-
CASSYRPDNEQFF
TGTGCCAGCAGTTATCGCCCAGACAATGAGCAGTTCTTC
>-|15|TRBJ2-2|TRBV2|TRBD1
CASSAQGAFTGELFF
TGTGCCAGCAGTGCCCAGGGGGCATTTACCGGGGAGCTGTTTTTT
>-|13|TRBJ1-1|TRBV5-1|-
CASSPVSPAEAFF
TGCGCCAGCAGCCCCGTGAGCCCTGCTGAAGCTTTCTTT
>-|15|TRBJ1-1|TRBV6-1|-
CASSEDRRLNTEAFF
TGTGCCAGCAGTGAAGACAGGCGCCTAAACACTGAAGCTTTCTTT
>once|14|TRBJ1-1|TRBV7-2|-
CASSLGGSNTEAFF
TGTGCCAGCAGCTTAGGAGGGAGTAACACTGAAGCTTTCTTT
>-|12|TRBJ1-2|TRBV5-1|-
CASSVSAEGYTF
TGCGCCAGCAGCGTGTCAGCGGAAGGCTACACCTTC
>few|15|TRBJ1-1|TRBV7-9|-
CASSLLQGLNTEAFF
TGTGCCAGCAGCTTACTTCAGGGCCTTAACACTGAAGCTTTCTTT
>-|15|TRBJ1-1|TRBV10-3|-
CAISEFGSLNTEAFF
TGTGCCATCAGTGAATTCGGGAGCCTGAACACTGAAGCTTTCTTT
>-|15|TRBJ1-1|TRBV9|-
CASSPRGVSNTEAFF
TGTGCCAGCAGCCCCCGGGGGGTCTCGAACACTGAAGCTTTCTTT